The source of this T cell receptor beta chain is a study of CD8+CD57+ T cells in acquired aplastic anemia. Study as a whole: CD4+ and CD8+ cells, once sorted, gave DNA averaging about 3 ug. Average CD4+ read depth in healthy donors was about 9.8 million reads.

Study outcomes and limitations: Researchers report that twenty-nine CD8+ CDR3 sequences appeared in both patients and controls. Patients versus controls showed no significant CD8+ Simpson's diversity difference.

Genomic DNA, the template, was used for profiling of the TCR beta VDJ and CDR3. Each CDR3 protein gets one entry after TCRdb re-called the reads with MiXCR. The table lists 350,000 to 450,000 distinct CDR3 sequences, 65% to 75% of them singletons. This clonotype appeared many times. The target antigen is unknown. Trimming removed 5 bases at V and 5 bases at J, with 16 bases between. The CDR3 runs 14 residues. In germline, CDR1 is DFQATT, CDR2 SNEGSKA (reference sequence). Sequencing was carried out using sorted CD4+, CD8+, or CD8+CD57+ T cells (not recorded which) from PBMCs. This sequence was found in a human donor in good health, serving as a control. The rearrangement links TRBV20-1 to TRBJ1-5; D may be TRBD1 (6 bases). The CDR3: CSARKSTGYQPQHF. DNA for the CDR3: TGCAGTGCTCGAAAAAGTACAGGGTATCAGCCCCAGCATTTT.